The rows below give T cell receptor beta chains drawn from one sample of a study of T-cell memory formation after mild COVID-19. One entry per CDR3 protein results from TCRdb running MiXCR on the 5' RACE reads. The sample lists some 150,000 distinct CDR3 sequences; less than 20% were seen once. The sequenced sample was PBMCs or a T cell subset sorted from them (not recorded which). Receptor source: an adult woman who had mild COVID-19 (a few samples of this study predate the infection). Cell type and time point are not known. CDR3s include the opening cysteine and the closing phenylalanine or tryptophan. The D gene is left open where the match is weak. Only some rows state a clone size, as once, few, many or a class for expanded clones.

d_call: -; v_call: TRBV5-5; j_call: TRBJ2-3; clone_size: -; cdr3_nt: TGTGCCAGCAGCTTGATGACCGACGCAGATACGCAGTATTTT; cdr3_aa: CASSLMTDADTQYF
d_call: -; v_call: TRBV7-9; j_call: TRBJ2-3; clone_size: -; cdr3_nt: TGTGCCAGCAGGGGGCCCAGGAGCACAGATACGCAGTATTTT; cdr3_aa: CASRGPRSTDTQYF
d_call: -; v_call: TRBV12-3/TRBV12-4; j_call: TRBJ1-1; clone_size: -; cdr3_nt: TGTGCCAGCGCAAGCGGGGGTAACACTGAAGCTTTCTTT; cdr3_aa: CASASGGNTEAFF
d_call: TRBD1; v_call: TRBV7-9; j_call: TRBJ1-2; clone_size: -; cdr3_nt: TGTGCCAGCAGCTTAGTAAGGAAGGGGGCTCCTAACTATGGCTACACCTTC; cdr3_aa: CASSLVRKGAPNYGYTF
d_call: -; v_call: TRBV5-1; j_call: TRBJ1-1; clone_size: many; cdr3_nt: TGCGCCAGCAGCTTGGAGGGTGTAGTGAACACTGAAGCTTTCTTT; cdr3_aa: CASSLEGVVNTEAFF
d_call: -; v_call: TRBV6-2/TRBV6-3; j_call: TRBJ2-3; clone_size: few; cdr3_nt: TGTGCCAGCAGTTATATGCCACTAGTTCGGAGCACAGATACGCAGTATTTT; cdr3_aa: CASSYMPLVRSTDTQYF
d_call: TRBD2; v_call: TRBV12-3/TRBV12-4; j_call: TRBJ2-3; clone_size: -; cdr3_nt: TGTGCCAGCAGTTTAGGGGGATTTAGCGGGGGGACAGATACGCAGTATTTT; cdr3_aa: CASSLGGFSGGTDTQYF
d_call: -; v_call: TRBV5-1; j_call: TRBJ2-7; clone_size: -; cdr3_nt: TGCGCCAGCAAAGTTATGGTGAGCGCCTACGAGCAGTACTTC; cdr3_aa: CASKVMVSAYEQYF
d_call: TRBD2; v_call: TRBV4-1; j_call: TRBJ2-7; clone_size: few; cdr3_nt: TGCGCCAGCAGCCAAGACGGGACTAGCGGGAGTGTTCAACAGTACTTC; cdr3_aa: CASSQDGTSGSVQQYF
d_call: TRBD1; v_call: TRBV2; j_call: TRBJ1-2; clone_size: few; cdr3_nt: TGTGCCAGCAGTCTCCTCCCGGGACAGCTCTATGGCTACACCTTC; cdr3_aa: CASSLLPGQLYGYTF
d_call: TRBD2; v_call: TRBV6-1; j_call: TRBJ2-1; clone_size: -; cdr3_nt: TGTGCCAGCAGTGAATGGTCAGCGGGGGGGATTCAGTTCTTC; cdr3_aa: CASSEWSAGGIQFF
d_call: TRBD2; v_call: TRBV10-3; j_call: TRBJ2-7; clone_size: -; cdr3_nt: TGTGCCATCAGTTCTAGCGGGAGCATAGGCGAGCAGTACTTC; cdr3_aa: CAISSSGSIGEQYF
d_call: -; v_call: TRBV6-1; j_call: TRBJ1-5; clone_size: -; cdr3_nt: TGTGCCAGCAATACAGAGCGCAGGCAGCCCCAGCATTTT; cdr3_aa: CASNTERRQPQHF
d_call: TRBD2; v_call: TRBV20-1; j_call: TRBJ2-2; clone_size: few; cdr3_nt: TGCAGTGCTAGACCCGGGACTAGCGGGAGTCTTGGCGGGGAGCTGTTTTTT; cdr3_aa: CSARPGTSGSLGGELFF
d_call: -; v_call: TRBV3-1; j_call: TRBJ2-7; clone_size: few; cdr3_nt: TGTGCCAGCAGCCAAGGGTCGCCAGGTGCCTACGAGCAGTACTTC; cdr3_aa: CASSQGSPGAYEQYF
d_call: -; v_call: TRBV5-1; j_call: TRBJ1-1; clone_size: -; cdr3_nt: TGCGCCAGTGCGGATACCAGAGGGCGGCAGAACACTGAAGCTTTCTTT; cdr3_aa: CASADTRGRQNTEAFF
d_call: -; v_call: TRBV29-1; j_call: TRBJ2-7; clone_size: -; cdr3_nt: TGCAGCGTTATGTGGAGCTCTGCCTACGAGCAGTACTTC; cdr3_aa: CSVMWSSAYEQYF
d_call: TRBD1; v_call: TRBV12-3/TRBV12-4; j_call: TRBJ1-5; clone_size: few; cdr3_nt: TGTGCCAGCAGCCCTGGACAGGATCAGCCCCAGCATTTT; cdr3_aa: CASSPGQDQPQHF
d_call: -; v_call: TRBV12-3/TRBV12-4; j_call: TRBJ2-3; clone_size: -; cdr3_nt: TGTGCCAGCCGACTACAGGGTAGCACAGATACGCAGTATTTT; cdr3_aa: CASRLQGSTDTQYF
d_call: TRBD1; v_call: TRBV6-5; j_call: TRBJ2-1; clone_size: -; cdr3_nt: TGTGCCAGCAGCGATCCGGGACAGGGTCTACATGAGCAGTTCTTC; cdr3_aa: CASSDPGQGLHEQFF
d_call: TRBD1; v_call: TRBV6-5; j_call: TRBJ2-7; clone_size: few; cdr3_nt: TGTGCCAGCAGCAAAGGGGGCAGAGGCTACGAGCAGTACTTC; cdr3_aa: CASSKGGRGYEQYF
d_call: TRBD1; v_call: TRBV3-1; j_call: TRBJ2-6; clone_size: -; cdr3_nt: TGTGCCAGCAGCCAAGATTCGGCAGGGGGCCTCACTGGGGCCAACGTCCTGACTTTC; cdr3_aa: CASSQDSAGGLTGANVLTF
d_call: TRBD2; v_call: TRBV5-4; j_call: TRBJ2-2; clone_size: -; cdr3_nt: TGTGCCAGCAGCTTAGAAGAGCGGGGGTTTCTACCTGCGAACACCGGGGAGCTGTTTTTT; cdr3_aa: CASSLEERGFLPANTGELFF
d_call: -; v_call: TRBV23-1; j_call: TRBJ2-5; clone_size: -; cdr3_nt: TGCGCCAGCAGTCAGGCAGGGAAAGAGACCCAGTACTTC; cdr3_aa: CASSQAGKETQYF
d_call: -; v_call: TRBV6-1; j_call: TRBJ1-1; clone_size: few; cdr3_nt: TGTGCCAGCAGCCACACACGAGACACTGAAGCTTTCTTT; cdr3_aa: CASSHTRDTEAFF
d_call: TRBD1; v_call: TRBV15; j_call: TRBJ2-6; clone_size: few; cdr3_nt: TGTGCCACCAGTTTAGACAGGGCTGGGGCCAACGTCCTGACTTTC; cdr3_aa: CATSLDRAGANVLTF
d_call: -; v_call: TRBV10-3; j_call: TRBJ2-5; clone_size: -; cdr3_nt: TGTGCCATCAGTGAGTCCGGGGCGGCTCAAGAGACCCAGTACTTC; cdr3_aa: CAISESGAAQETQYF
d_call: TRBD2; v_call: TRBV27; j_call: TRBJ2-7; clone_size: -; cdr3_nt: TGTGCCAGCAGTTTAGGCCTAGCGGGGAAGCAGTACTTC; cdr3_aa: CASSLGLAGKQYF
d_call: -; v_call: TRBV7-9; j_call: TRBJ2-7; clone_size: few; cdr3_nt: TGTGCCAGCAGCTTAGCGCATGGTGAGCAGTACTTC; cdr3_aa: CASSLAHGEQYF
d_call: -; v_call: TRBV6-2/TRBV6-3; j_call: TRBJ1-1; clone_size: -; cdr3_nt: TGTGCCAGCAGTTACCGATTTAACACTGAAGCTTTCTTT; cdr3_aa: CASSYRFNTEAFF
d_call: TRBD1; v_call: TRBV7-2; j_call: TRBJ2-7; clone_size: -; cdr3_nt: TGTGCCAGCAGCCCCGTGGGGACAGGGGACTACGAGCAGTACTTC; cdr3_aa: CASSPVGTGDYEQYF
d_call: TRBD2; v_call: TRBV7-2; j_call: TRBJ2-3; clone_size: -; cdr3_nt: TGTGCCAGCAGCCCTGTAGCGGGAGTACGGGCAGATACGCAGTATTTT; cdr3_aa: CASSPVAGVRADTQYF
d_call: -; v_call: TRBV21-1; j_call: TRBJ1-4; clone_size: few; cdr3_nt: TGTGCCAGCCCCACTGGAGGTGAAAAACTGTTTTTT; cdr3_aa: CASPTGGEKLFF
d_call: TRBD2; v_call: TRBV7-3; j_call: TRBJ2-1; clone_size: few; cdr3_nt: TGTGCCAGCAGCCTTCAGACTAGCGCCCTCGGCAATGAGCAGTTCTTC; cdr3_aa: CASSLQTSALGNEQFF
d_call: TRBD2; v_call: TRBV5-1; j_call: TRBJ2-1; clone_size: -; cdr3_nt: TGCGCCAGCAGCTTTGGGGCGGGAGTCCAAATCGGCTCCTACAATGAGCAGTTCTTC; cdr3_aa: CASSFGAGVQIGSYNEQFF
d_call: -; v_call: TRBV4-2; j_call: TRBJ2-5; clone_size: -; cdr3_nt: TGTGCCAGCAGCCAAGAGGCTGGGCAAGAGACCCAGTACTTC; cdr3_aa: CASSQEAGQETQYF
d_call: TRBD1; v_call: TRBV7-8; j_call: TRBJ1-6; clone_size: few; cdr3_nt: TGTGCCAGCAGCTCCCACGGACAGGGGGATTCACCCCTCCACTTT; cdr3_aa: CASSSHGQGDSPLHF
d_call: -; v_call: TRBV4-3; j_call: TRBJ2-2; clone_size: few; cdr3_nt: TGCGCCAGCAGCCAAAGCAGGGGCCGGAACACCGGGGAGCTGTTTTTT; cdr3_aa: CASSQSRGRNTGELFF
d_call: -; v_call: TRBV25-1; j_call: TRBJ2-7; clone_size: few; cdr3_nt: TGTGCCAGCAGTGAATCAAGCAGAATCTACGAGCAGTACTTC; cdr3_aa: CASSESSRIYEQYF
d_call: -; v_call: TRBV7-8; j_call: TRBJ2-4; clone_size: few; cdr3_nt: TGTGCCAGCAGCTTGAACCAAAAAAACATTCAGTACTTC; cdr3_aa: CASSLNQKNIQYF
d_call: -; v_call: TRBV4-2; j_call: TRBJ2-1; clone_size: -; cdr3_nt: TGTGCCAGCAGCCAAGAGGCAAGCGGCAGCTCCTACAATGAGCAGTTCTTC; cdr3_aa: CASSQEASGSSYNEQFF
d_call: TRBD2; v_call: TRBV5-1; j_call: TRBJ2-3; clone_size: few; cdr3_nt: TGCGCCAGCAGCAAAACTAGCGGGGGGATCACAGATACGCAGTATTTT; cdr3_aa: CASSKTSGGITDTQYF
d_call: -; v_call: TRBV4-1; j_call: TRBJ1-5; clone_size: -; cdr3_nt: TGCGCCAGCAGCCAAGTTGGGGGTAGCAATCAGCCCCAGCATTTT; cdr3_aa: CASSQVGGSNQPQHF
d_call: -; v_call: TRBV7-9; j_call: TRBJ1-4; clone_size: -; cdr3_nt: TGTGCCAGCAGCTTAGCGGGGAGCCCTAATGAAAAACTGTTTTTT; cdr3_aa: CASSLAGSPNEKLFF
d_call: TRBD2; v_call: TRBV6-6; j_call: TRBJ2-7; clone_size: -; cdr3_nt: TGTGCCAGCACCGGGGGGACTGTCTACGAGCAGTACTTC; cdr3_aa: CASTGGTVYEQYF
d_call: -; v_call: TRBV6-5; j_call: TRBJ2-7; clone_size: -; cdr3_nt: TGTGCCAGCAGGACAGGACCCACAGCCTCCTACGAGCAGTACTTC; cdr3_aa: CASRTGPTASYEQYF
d_call: -; v_call: TRBV12-3/TRBV12-4; j_call: TRBJ1-3; clone_size: few; cdr3_nt: TGTGCCAGCAGTTTAAACTCAGCACGAAACACCATATATTTT; cdr3_aa: CASSLNSARNTIYF
d_call: TRBD2; v_call: TRBV12-3/TRBV12-4; j_call: TRBJ2-3; clone_size: -; cdr3_nt: TGTGCCAGCAGCCGAGGGACTAGCGGGGGGTTCAGCACAGATACGCAGTATTTT; cdr3_aa: CASSRGTSGGFSTDTQYF
d_call: TRBD1; v_call: TRBV20-1; j_call: TRBJ1-3; clone_size: few; cdr3_nt: TGCAGTGCCAAACCCGACAGGGGAGCCGGAAACACCATATATTTT; cdr3_aa: CSAKPDRGAGNTIYF
d_call: TRBD1; v_call: TRBV18; j_call: TRBJ1-1; clone_size: -; cdr3_nt: TGTGCCAGCTCACCAGACAGGGCCAGGAACACTGAAGCTTTCTTT; cdr3_aa: CASSPDRARNTEAFF
d_call: -; v_call: TRBV4-2; j_call: TRBJ2-4; clone_size: few; cdr3_nt: TGTGCCAGCAGCCAAGACCCAGGAGGGAACATTCAGTACTTC; cdr3_aa: CASSQDPGGNIQYF
d_call: TRBD2; v_call: TRBV12-3/TRBV12-4; j_call: TRBJ2-7; clone_size: few; cdr3_nt: TGTGCCAGCAGTTTCGCGGGAGGGCCCTATCAGCAGTACTTC; cdr3_aa: CASSFAGGPYQQYF
d_call: -; v_call: TRBV11-3; j_call: TRBJ2-2; clone_size: -; cdr3_nt: TGTGCAAGCAGCTTTGAGGGGGCCGGGGAGCTGTTTTTT; cdr3_aa: CASSFEGAGELFF
d_call: -; v_call: TRBV7-8; j_call: TRBJ2-7; clone_size: few; cdr3_nt: TGTGCCAGCAGCAAGGACGGACCTAGCTCCTACGAGCAGTACTTC; cdr3_aa: CASSKDGPSSYEQYF
d_call: -; v_call: TRBV5-1; j_call: TRBJ2-7; clone_size: few; cdr3_nt: TGCGCCAGCAGCTTGTCGGTCCAGGGAAGATACGAGCAGTACTTC; cdr3_aa: CASSLSVQGRYEQYF